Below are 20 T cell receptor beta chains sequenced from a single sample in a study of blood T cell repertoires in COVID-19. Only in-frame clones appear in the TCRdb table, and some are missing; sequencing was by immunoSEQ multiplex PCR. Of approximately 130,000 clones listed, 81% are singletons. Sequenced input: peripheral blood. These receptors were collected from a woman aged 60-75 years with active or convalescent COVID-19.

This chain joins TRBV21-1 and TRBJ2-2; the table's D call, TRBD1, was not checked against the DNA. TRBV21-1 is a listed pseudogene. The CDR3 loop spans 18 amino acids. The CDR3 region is CASRVRGCDRANTGELFF. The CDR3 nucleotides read TGTGCCAGCAGGGTAAGGGGGTGCGACAGGGCGAACACCGGGGAGCTGTTTTTT.

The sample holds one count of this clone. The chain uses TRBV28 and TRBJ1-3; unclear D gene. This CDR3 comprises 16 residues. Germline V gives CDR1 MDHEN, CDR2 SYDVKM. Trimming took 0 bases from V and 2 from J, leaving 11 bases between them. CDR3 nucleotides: TGTGCCAGCAGTTTATGGGCGGAGCCCCCTGGAAACACCATATATTTT. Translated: CASSLWAEPPGNTIYF.

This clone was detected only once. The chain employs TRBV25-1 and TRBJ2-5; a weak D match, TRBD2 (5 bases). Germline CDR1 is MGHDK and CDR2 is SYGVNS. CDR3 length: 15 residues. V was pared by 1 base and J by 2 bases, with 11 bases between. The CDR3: CASSELGSGQETQYF. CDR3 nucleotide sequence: TGTGCCAGCAGTGAATTGGGAAGCGGACAAGAGACCCAGTACTTC.

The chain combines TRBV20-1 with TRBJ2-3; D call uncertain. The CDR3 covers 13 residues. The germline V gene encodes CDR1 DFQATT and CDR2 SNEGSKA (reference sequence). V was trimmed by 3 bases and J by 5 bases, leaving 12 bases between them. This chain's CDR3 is CSASSPGLDTQYF. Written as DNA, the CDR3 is TGCAGTGCTAGTTCGCCAGGCTTAGATACGCAGTATTTT.

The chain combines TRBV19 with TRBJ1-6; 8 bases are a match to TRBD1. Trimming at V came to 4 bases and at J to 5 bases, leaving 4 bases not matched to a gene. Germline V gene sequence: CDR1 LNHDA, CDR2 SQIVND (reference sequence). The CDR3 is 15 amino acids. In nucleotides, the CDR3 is TGTGCCAGTAGTACGGGACAGGTAGATAATTCACCCCTCCACTTT. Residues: CASSTGQVDNSPLHF.

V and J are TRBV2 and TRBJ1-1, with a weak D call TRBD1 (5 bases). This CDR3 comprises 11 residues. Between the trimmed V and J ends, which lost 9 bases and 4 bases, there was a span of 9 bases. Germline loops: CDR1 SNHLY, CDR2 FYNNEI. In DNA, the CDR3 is TGTGCCAGTTACGGGGGCACTGAAGCTTTCTTT. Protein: CASYGGTEAFF.

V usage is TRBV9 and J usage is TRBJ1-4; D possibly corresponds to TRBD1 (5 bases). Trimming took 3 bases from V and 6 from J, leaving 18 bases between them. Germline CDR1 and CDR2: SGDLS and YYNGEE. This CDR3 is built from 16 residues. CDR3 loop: CASSARDQREDEKLFF. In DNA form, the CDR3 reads TGTGCCAGCAGCGCCCGGGACCAAAGGGAGGATGAAAAACTGTTTTTT.

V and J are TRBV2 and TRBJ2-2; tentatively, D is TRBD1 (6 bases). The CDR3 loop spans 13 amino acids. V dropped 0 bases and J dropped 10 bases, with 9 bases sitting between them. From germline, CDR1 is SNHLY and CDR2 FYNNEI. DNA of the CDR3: TGTGCCAGCAGTGAAGCTAGGACAGTGGAGCTGTTTTTT. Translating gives CASSEARTVELFF.

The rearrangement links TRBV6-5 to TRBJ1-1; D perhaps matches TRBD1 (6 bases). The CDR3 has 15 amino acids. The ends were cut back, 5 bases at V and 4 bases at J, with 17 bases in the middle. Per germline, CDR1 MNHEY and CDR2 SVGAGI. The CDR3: CASSPRTVQGTEAFF. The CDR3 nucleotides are TGTGCCAGCAGTCCGCGGACAGTTCAGGGCACTGAAGCTTTCTTT.

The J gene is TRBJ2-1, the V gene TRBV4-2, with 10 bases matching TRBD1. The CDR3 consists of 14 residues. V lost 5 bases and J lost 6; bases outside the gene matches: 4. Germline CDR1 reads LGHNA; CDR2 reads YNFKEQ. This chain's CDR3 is CASSYGQGGNEQFF. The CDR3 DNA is TGTGCCAGCAGCTATGGACAGGGGGGCAATGAGCAGTTCTTC.

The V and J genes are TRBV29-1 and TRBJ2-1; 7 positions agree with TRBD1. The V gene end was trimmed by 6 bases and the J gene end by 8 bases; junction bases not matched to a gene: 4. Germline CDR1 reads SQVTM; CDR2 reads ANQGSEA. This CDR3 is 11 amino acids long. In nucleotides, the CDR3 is TGCAGCGTGGCGACAGGGCATGAGCAGTTCTTC. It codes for CSVATGHEQFF.

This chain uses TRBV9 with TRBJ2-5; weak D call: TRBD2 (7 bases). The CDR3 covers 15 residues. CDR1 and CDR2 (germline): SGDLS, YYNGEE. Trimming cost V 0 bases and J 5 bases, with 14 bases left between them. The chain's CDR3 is CASSVGTRGAETQYF. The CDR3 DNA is TGTGCCAGCAGCGTAGGAACTCGGGGGGCTGAGACCCAGTACTTC.

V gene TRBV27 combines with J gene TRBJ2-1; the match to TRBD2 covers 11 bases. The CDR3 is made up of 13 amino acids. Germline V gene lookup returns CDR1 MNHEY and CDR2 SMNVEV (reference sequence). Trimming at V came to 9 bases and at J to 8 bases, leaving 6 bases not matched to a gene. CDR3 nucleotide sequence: TGTGCCAGTGGTCTAGCGGGGGGCTATGAGCAGTTCTTC. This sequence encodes CASGLAGGYEQFF.

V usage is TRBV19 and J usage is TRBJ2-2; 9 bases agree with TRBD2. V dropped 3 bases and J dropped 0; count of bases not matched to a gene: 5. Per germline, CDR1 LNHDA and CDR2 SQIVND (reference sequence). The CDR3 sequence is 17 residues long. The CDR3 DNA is TGTGCCAGTAGTATTCTCCTAGCGGGGACGAACACCGGGGAGCTGTTTTTT. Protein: CASSILLAGTNTGELFF.

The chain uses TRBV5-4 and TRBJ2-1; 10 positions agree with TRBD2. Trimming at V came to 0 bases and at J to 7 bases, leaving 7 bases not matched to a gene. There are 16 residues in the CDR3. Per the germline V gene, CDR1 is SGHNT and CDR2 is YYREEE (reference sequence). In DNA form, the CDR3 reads TGTGCCAGCAGCTTGGGTGGACTAGCGGCCCTTAATGAGCAGTTCTTC. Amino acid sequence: CASSLGGLAALNEQFF.

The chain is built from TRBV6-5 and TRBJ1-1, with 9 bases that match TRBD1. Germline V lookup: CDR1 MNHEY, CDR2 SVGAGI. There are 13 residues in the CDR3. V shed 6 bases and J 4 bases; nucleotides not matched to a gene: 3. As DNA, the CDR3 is TGTGCCAGCAGACGACAGGGGGGCACTGAAGCTTTCTTT. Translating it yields CASRRQGGTEAFF.

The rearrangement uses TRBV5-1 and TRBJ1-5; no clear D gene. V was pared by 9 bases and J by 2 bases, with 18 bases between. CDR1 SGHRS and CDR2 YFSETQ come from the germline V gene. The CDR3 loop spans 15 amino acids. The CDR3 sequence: CATVLGRCGNQPQHF. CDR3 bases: TGCGCCACGGTCCTAGGGAGGTGTGGCAATCAGCCCCAGCATTTT.

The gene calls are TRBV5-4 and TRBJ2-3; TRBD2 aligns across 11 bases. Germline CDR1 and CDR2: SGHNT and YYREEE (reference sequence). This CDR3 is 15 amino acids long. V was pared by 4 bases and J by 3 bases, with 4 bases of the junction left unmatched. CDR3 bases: TGTGCCAGCAGCGCGGGACTAGCGGAGACAGATACGCAGTATTTT. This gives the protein CASSAGLAETDTQYF.

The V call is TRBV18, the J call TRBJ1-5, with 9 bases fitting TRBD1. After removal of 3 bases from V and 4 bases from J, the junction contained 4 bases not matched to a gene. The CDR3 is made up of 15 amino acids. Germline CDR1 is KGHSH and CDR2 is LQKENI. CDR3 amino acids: CASSPGTGQNQPQHF. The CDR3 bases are TGTGCCAGCTCACCTGGGACAGGGCAAAATCAGCCCCAGCATTTT.

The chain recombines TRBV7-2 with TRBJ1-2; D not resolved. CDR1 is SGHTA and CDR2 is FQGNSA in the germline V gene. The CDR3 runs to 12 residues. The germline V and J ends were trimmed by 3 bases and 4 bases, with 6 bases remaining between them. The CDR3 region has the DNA TGTGCCAGCAGCTTTATCGGCTATGGCTACACCTTC. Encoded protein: CASSFIGYGYTF.